These 20 T cell receptor beta chains were sequenced from one sample in a study of post-analysis software for immune sequencing data. Points from the study as a whole: Five or six TRBV segments, including TRBV5-6, TRBV5-1 and TRBV20-1, were more frequent in patients than controls.

These TCRs are of unknown antigen specificity. Prepared libraries of TCR beta cDNA carried unique molecular identifiers. TCRdb ran MiXCR on the PCR reads and lists one entry per CDR3 protein. The sample has 350,000 to 500,000 distinct CDR3 sequences, 30% to 40% seen once; the top ten hold less than 8%. The sample consisted of blood. These receptors were obtained from a girl aged 2 to 10 with multiple sclerosis.

This clonotype was recorded at least ten times. This sequence joins TRBV12-3 or TRBV12-4 and TRBJ1-2; D gene unclear. Trimming took 0 bases from V and 8 from J, leaving 7 bases between them. The CDR3 sequence is 12 residues long. In DNA form, the CDR3 reads TGTGCCAGCAGTTTAGCGGGGTCGGGCTACACCTTC. This encodes CASSLAGSGYTF.

This clonotype has just one count. The V call is TRBV10-3, the J call TRBJ2-3; 7 bases map to TRBD1. The CDR3 extends over 15 amino acids. V dropped 6 bases and J dropped 2; count of bases not matched to a gene: 8. Germline CDR1 ENHRY, CDR2 SYGVKD. The CDR3 coding sequence is TGTGCCATCAGGGTGACAGGGTTTTTCACAGATACGCAGTATTTT. Translation: CAIRVTGFFTDTQYF.

In the case of this clonotype: One base away lies a much larger clone, so this may be a sequencing read error. The chain is built from TRBV24-1 and TRBJ2-1; D might be TRBD1 (7 bases). The V and J ends lost 5 bases and 6 bases respectively, with 13 bases between them. Germline V gene sequence: CDR1 KGHDR, CDR2 SFDVKD. The CDR3 is made up of 14 amino acids. The CDR3 spells CATSGPRGANEQFF. CDR3 sequence (DNA): TGTGCCACCAGTGGACCCAGGGGGGCCAATGAGCAGTTCTTC.

This sequence joins TRBV5-1 and TRBJ2-7; a weak D match, TRBD1 (8 bases). This CDR3 comprises 13 residues. Per the germline V gene, CDR1 is SGHRS and CDR2 is YFSETQ. V lost 7 bases to trimming and J lost 3 bases, with 14 bases between them. The CDR3 is CASQTGGDYEQYF. In DNA form, the CDR3 reads TGCGCCAGCCAAACAGGGGGGGACTACGAGCAGTACTTC.

The chain links TRBV20-1 to TRBJ2-7; 7 bases align to TRBD1. Germline V CDR1 and CDR2: DFQATT, SNEGSKA (reference sequence). With 3 bases clipped from V and 0 bases from J, the junction kept 5 bases outside the gene matches. The CDR3 consists of 14 residues. CDR3 residues: CSARGQMISYEQYF. As DNA, the CDR3 is TGCAGTGCTAGGGGACAGATGATCTCCTACGAGCAGTACTTC.

This chain links TRBV20-1 with TRBJ1-2; D possibly corresponds to TRBD1 (5 bases). CDR3 length equals 14 residues. CDR1 DFQATT and CDR2 SNEGSKA come from the germline V gene (reference sequence). Between the trimmed V and J ends, which lost 6 bases and 1 base, there was a span of 15 bases. For the CDR3, the DNA is TGCAGTGCCCTATTGGACATCCGTAACTATGGCTACACCTTC. As protein: CSALLDIRNYGYTF.

This sequence joins TRBV7-2 and TRBJ2-5; D remains unclear. V lost 5 bases and J lost 1, with 11 bases in between. The CDR3 length is 14 residues. Per the germline V gene, CDR1 is SGHTA and CDR2 is FQGNSA. The CDR3 is CASSPPGFQETQYF. As DNA, the CDR3 is TGTGCCAGCAGCCCTCCAGGATTCCAAGAGACCCAGTACTTC.

This clonotype has just a few counts. This chain links TRBV20-1 with TRBJ1-5; 7 bases are a match to TRBD1. V dropped 6 bases and J dropped 4; count of bases not matched to a gene: 9. The CDR3 is made up of 14 amino acids. CDR1 and CDR2 (germline): DFQATT, SNEGSKA (reference sequence). In nucleotides, the CDR3 is TGCAGTGCCAACCGACCGACAGGGAATCAGCCCCAGCATTTT. It encodes CSANRPTGNQPQHF.

This clonotype was seen a few times. J is TRBJ2-1 and V is TRBV7-2; TRBD2 matches at 8 bases. Trimming removed 3 bases from V and 7 bases from J; junction bases left unmatched: 11. The CDR3 length is 16 residues. CDR1 and CDR2 (germline): SGHTA, FQGNSA. CDR3 residues: CASSFYGAGVKNEQFF. CDR3 sequence (DNA): TGTGCCAGCAGCTTTTACGGAGCGGGAGTGAAAAATGAGCAGTTCTTC.

This clonotype was seen a handful of times. This rearrangement joins TRBV7-9 to TRBJ2-7, with 8 bases matching TRBD1. CDR3 length: 13 amino acids. With 5 bases clipped from V and 5 bases from J, the junction kept 5 bases outside the gene matches. Germline V gives CDR1 SEHNR, CDR2 FQNEAQ (reference sequence). CDR3 sequence reads: CASSPRDRNEQYF. In DNA form, the CDR3 reads TGTGCCAGCAGCCCCAGGGACAGGAACGAGCAGTACTTC.

This rearrangement joins TRBV6-6 to TRBJ2-2; perhaps TRBD1 as D (6 bases). The CDR3 covers 16 residues. Trimming stripped 6 bases from V and 4 bases from J, with 18 bases between. The V gene's germline CDR1 is MNHNY and CDR2 SVGAGI (reference sequence). The CDR3 bases are TGTGCCAGCAGCGCTTACCAGGGGTCGGCCACCGGGGAGCTGTTTTTT. This encodes CASSAYQGSATGELFF.

The chain has TRBV10-3 and TRBJ1-1; weak D call: TRBD1 (6 bases). V gave up 0 bases and J gave up 4 bases, with 9 bases separating them. This CDR3 has 14 amino acids. CDR1 is ENHRY, CDR2 SYGVKD, per germline. Here the CDR3 reads CAISESQGGTEAFF. CDR3 DNA sequence: TGTGCCATCAGTGAGTCACAGGGTGGCACTGAAGCTTTCTTT.

V and J are TRBV4-1 and TRBJ2-1; D is uncertain. V lost 0 bases to trimming and J lost 3 bases, with 3 bases between them. The CDR3 sequence is 13 residues long. Germline-derived CDR1 and CDR2 are MGHRA and YSYEKL. The CDR3 loop is CASSQEFYNEQFF. CDR3 DNA: TGCGCCAGCAGCCAAGAATTCTACAATGAGCAGTTCTTC.

Concerning this clonotype itself: One junction end disagrees with the germline gene, perhaps due to a read error. The gene calls are TRBV7-8 and TRBJ2-1; possibly TRBD2 for D (5 bases). CDR1 SGHVS and CDR2 FQNEAQ come from the germline V gene. This CDR3 has 14 amino acids. CDR3 bases: TGTGTCAGCAGCTTCGGGGTATCCTACAATGAGCAGTTCTTC. Its translation: CVSSFGVSYNEQFF.

Concerning this clonotype itself: An end of the junction does not agree with germline; a read error may underlie this. This sequence joins TRBV27 and TRBJ2-1; 10 positions agree with TRBD1. CDR1 is MNHEY, CDR2 SMNVEV, per germline (reference sequence). This CDR3 comprises 15 residues. The CDR3 reads CASSPGTGAFNKQFF. DNA of the CDR3: TGTGCCAGCAGTCCAGGGACAGGGGCATTCAATAAGCAGTTCTTC.

The chain couples TRBV12-3 or TRBV12-4 to TRBJ2-7; D might be TRBD1 (6 bases). V lost 3 bases, J lost 3 bases, and 15 bases lay in between. There are 15 residues in the CDR3. The CDR3 reads CASSFGRGRGYEQYF. The CDR3 bases are TGTGCCAGCAGTTTCGGTAGGGGCAGGGGCTACGAGCAGTACTTC.

This clonotype was seen only a few times. This chain links TRBV18 with TRBJ2-1, with D unresolved. The germline gives CDR1 KGHSH, CDR2 LQKENI. With 3 bases removed from V and 7 bases from J, the gap between germline ends came to 10 bases. This CDR3 region has 13 residues. CDR3 nucleotides: TGTGCCAGCTCACCTCTCACTCGTAATGAGCAGTTCTTC. Translated: CASSPLTRNEQFF.

The chain is built from TRBV6-5 and TRBJ1-1; TRBD1 matches 8 bases. Germline V lookup: CDR1 MNHEY, CDR2 SVGAGI. This CDR3 spans 15 amino acids. V lost 2 bases, J lost 4 bases, and 6 bases stayed unmatched. The CDR3 nucleotides read TGTGCCAGCAGTTACGGACAGGGTTTTCGCACTGAAGCTTTCTTT. Translated, it gives CASSYGQGFRTEAFF.

J is TRBJ1-1 and V is TRBV7-9; no firm D call. CDR1 is SEHNR, CDR2 FQNEAQ, per germline (reference sequence). The V end was cut by 9 bases, the J end by 2 bases, with 13 bases between. The CDR3 covers 13 residues. The CDR3 reads CASSTGFNTEAFF. The CDR3 coding sequence is TGTGCCAGTAGCACGGGTTTTAACACTGAAGCTTTCTTT. The full variable domain, in which reference TRBV7-9 and TRBJ1-1 provide the parts outside the CDR3, is DTGVSQNPRHKITKRGQNVTFRCDPISEHNRLYWYRQTLGQGPEFLTYFQNEAQLEKSRLLSDRFSAERPKGSFSTLEIQRTEQGDSAMYLCASSTGFNTEAFFGQGTRLTVV.

The rearrangement links TRBV28 to TRBJ2-1; 8 nucleotides align to TRBD2. The CDR3 is made up of 15 amino acids. After removal of 7 bases from V and 0 bases from J, the junction contained 5 bases not matched to a gene. Per the germline V gene, CDR1 is MDHEN and CDR2 is SYDVKM. The CDR3 spells CASTVLAASYNEQFF. The DNA of the CDR3 is TGTGCCAGCACCGTACTAGCGGCCTCCTACAATGAGCAGTTCTTC.